The T cell receptor (beta chain) described here comes from a study of shared clonotypes between healthy human individuals. Study-wide results and limits: The represented genetic and exposure-history diversity was limited by the small number of donors.

Once extracted for a subset, genomic DNA was divided evenly among several immunoSEQ plates. The authors loaded roughly 200 ng DNA, 30,000 to 35,000 T cell genomes, into sorted-subset replicate PCRs. Data came from immunoSEQ multiplex PCR; TCRdb stores just in-frame clones and leaves some out. Among under 2,500,000 clones listed, approximately 94% were seen once. Of note for this clone: The antigen is not known. The sample carries other DNA sequences with the same CDR3.

Sequenced material: naive CD4+ T cells sorted from blood. Described subset: CD45RA+ positively selected. The clonotype originates from a man between 18 and 35 years old in good health.

The CDR3 DNA reads as TGCGCCAGCAGCCTCCCCGAGGAGACCCAGTACTTC. It specifies CASSLPEETQYF. This rearrangement joins TRBV5-1 to TRBJ2-5; D ambiguous. Trimming took off 4 bases at V and 5 bases at J, with 9 bases between the two ends. Per germline, CDR1 SGHRS and CDR2 YFSETQ. This CDR3 is built from 12 residues.